This T cell receptor beta chain was identified in a study of shared clonotypes between healthy human individuals (dated by TCRdb to 2018 to 2021). Regarding the complete study: Two women and three men aged 18 to 49 years were included in the cohort. Between about 0.9 and 9 billion PBMCs per donor were obtained by leukapheresis. For each donor, three plates each were used for CD4 naive and CD4 memory, two plates were used for CD8 naive, and one plate was used for CD8 memory. To increase sequencing depth and limit assay-specific biases, TCR repertoire library preparation and sequencing were carried out by different laboratories using diverse techniques. The study deeply sequenced blood TCR repertoires of about five healthy adults to estimate repertoire size and the extent of clonotype sharing between individuals.

As regards this clone: Its antigen remains unidentified. No base quality values were provided; no much bigger clone lies one nucleotide off.

Broader findings and caveats from the paper: Because the study included a small number of donors, the genetic and exposure-history diversity represented was limited. Rarefaction of sorted-subset datasets indicated incomplete sequencing despite the large sequencing depth. Larger estimated clonotype richness was generally found for naive subsets than for memory subsets. About 5% of naive CD4, 3.5% of naive CD8, roughly 2.4% of memory CD4, and approximately 0.39% of memory CD8 clonotypes were shared across four donors. Pairwise subsampling indicated that sequencing depth was expected to affect the degree of clonotype sharing among donors. Sampling was restricted to blood, and TCR repertoires in tissue are likely to differ from TCR repertoires in blood. Clonotypes shared by all four sorted-subset donors showed higher generation probabilities than non-shared clonotypes.

CDR1 and CDR2, per the germline V gene, are WSHSY and SAAADI. The CDR3 numbers 13 residues from cysteine through phenylalanine. Solely the CDR3 DNA is kept, with 39 bases framed from the first base. For this chain, trimming is 11 bases at the V end and 3 bases at the J end, and the number of junction bases without a gene match is 7. TCR CDR3 regions were amplified from genomic DNA by multiplex PCR using the deep immunoSEQ assay. Extracted genomic DNA from each cell subset was spread evenly across all wells of several immunoSEQ 96-well plates, with each plate serving as a replicate. For sorted subsets, each replicate PCR was loaded with about 0.2 ug genomic DNA, equivalent to 32,000 or so T cell genomes. Purified libraries were quantified with a Qubit 3.0 fluorometer, sized on a Bioanalyzer 2100, and re-quantified with the KAPA Library Quantification kit. A separate single-read 150-cycle Illumina NextSeq 550 flow cell was used to sequence each immunoSEQ 96-well plate. Per the source publication's procedure: The immunoSEQ output contained only junctional sequences without quality scores, so filtering could not match that applied to full-length reads. Sequences were annotated with PyIR, a Python wrapper for IgBLAST v1.9, using IMGT germline references to assign V/J genes and CDR3. Reads were removed for weak V/J assignments (E-value above 1e-6), missing CDR3, stop codons, out-of-frame junctions, or ambiguous translated residues. V3J clonotypes were defined by identical inferred V gene, J gene, and CDR3 amino acid sequence. The percentage overlap between two repertoires was calculated by dividing the number of shared unique clonotypes by the size of the smaller repertoire. RTK rarefaction, the Chao1 estimator, and Recon v2.1 estimates of unobserved clonotypes were used to assess repertoire richness. Generation probabilities were computed with OLGA for all TCRbeta clonotypes obtained by the gDNA method from several donors. The table was pulled from immuneACCESS by TCRdb, which kept in-frame rearrangements only. Such tables lose some clones; where checked, under half of the loss comes from unresolved V genes, and the rest has no known cause. The V and J calls and clone size come from that table; D and trimming were worked out from the DNA. Counted in this sample were 740,000 or so clones; around 73% of them appeared once. Around 1.8% of the sample is held by the ten biggest clonotypes.

The donors were healthy, HIV-negative adults with no recently reported acute infections or vaccinations. Every donor was a Caucasian adult residing in Nashville, Tennessee, USA. CD4+ T cells were enriched by magnetic negative selection; naive cells were then positively selected on CD45RA, and the negative fraction formed the memory subset. Blood was collected by leukapheresis, and PBMCs were isolated by Ficoll-Histopaque density gradient centrifugation and then cryopreserved in liquid nitrogen vapor phase. Analytical flow cytometry was used to check the purity and quantity of each magnetically sorted T cell population. Genomic DNA was isolated from each sorted fraction and quantified by UV absorbance on a Nanodrop 2000c.

The chain was built from TRBV10-2 and TRBJ2-7; 10 middle bases align to TRBD1. What was sequenced was memory CD4+ T cells sorted from blood. What the cell subset or site label conveys for this sample: CD45RA-negative fraction. The receptor was derived from a woman aged 25 to 39 in good health. The nucleotides are TGCGCCGCCGCGACAGGGGGCCTCTACGAGCAGTACTTC. Its protein product is CAAATGGLYEQYF.